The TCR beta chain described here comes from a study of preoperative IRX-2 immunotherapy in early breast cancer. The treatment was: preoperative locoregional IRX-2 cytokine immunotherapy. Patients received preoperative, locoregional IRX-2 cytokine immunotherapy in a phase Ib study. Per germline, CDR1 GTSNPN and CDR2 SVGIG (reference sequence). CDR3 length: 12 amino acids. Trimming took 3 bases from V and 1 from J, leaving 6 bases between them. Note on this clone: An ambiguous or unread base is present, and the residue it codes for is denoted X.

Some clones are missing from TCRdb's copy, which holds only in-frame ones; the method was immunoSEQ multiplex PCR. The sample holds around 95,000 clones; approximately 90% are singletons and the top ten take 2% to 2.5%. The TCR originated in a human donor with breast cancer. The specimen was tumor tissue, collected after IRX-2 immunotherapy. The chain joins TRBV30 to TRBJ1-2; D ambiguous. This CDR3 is CAWRXDNYGYTF. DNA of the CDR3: TGTGCCTGGAGACRAGATAACTATGGCTACACCTTC.